This T cell receptor beta chain is drawn from a study of radiotherapy plus CTLA-4 blockade in lung cancer. About the study: Overall, 18% of patients showed an objective response, while about 31% attained disease control.

Generated by immunoSEQ multiplex PCR, the TCRdb table keeps only in-frame clones and is missing some. The table includes under 55,000 clones, around 86% detected once. This clone occurred a few times. The antigen is not known. With V trimmed by 3 bases and J by 1 base, 2 bases remained unmatched. The CDR3 has 15 amino acids. The germline CDR1 and CDR2 sequences are SGHTA and FQGTGA. General study points: Radiotherapy with ipilimumab was followed by blood expansion of tumor-derived clones. Early blood T cell clone changes and increased post-radiation serum interferon-beta were reportedly the strongest response predictors.

The chain uses TRBV7-3 and TRBJ2-5, with 10 bases identical to TRBD2. Sequenced here: peripheral blood, sampled from a patient treated with radiotherapy plus ipilimumab. This clonotype originated in a human donor with non-small cell lung cancer who had stable disease on radiotherapy plus ipilimumab. CDR3 nucleotide sequence: TGTGCCAGCAGCTTGACTAGCGGGCCCCAAGAGACCCAGTACTTC. Translating it yields CASSLTSGPQETQYF.